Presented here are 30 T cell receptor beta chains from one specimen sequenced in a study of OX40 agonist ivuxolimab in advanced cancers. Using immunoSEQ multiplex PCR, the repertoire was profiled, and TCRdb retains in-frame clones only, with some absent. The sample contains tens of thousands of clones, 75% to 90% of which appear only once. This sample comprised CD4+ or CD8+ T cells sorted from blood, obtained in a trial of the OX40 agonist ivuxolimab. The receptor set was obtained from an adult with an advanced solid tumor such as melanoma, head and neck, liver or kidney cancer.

The CDR3 DNA follows: TGTGCCTGGAGTGTACATAACGCCGTTTACGAGCAGTACTTC. Amino acid sequence: CAWSVHNAVYEQYF. This chain connects TRBV30 to TRBJ2-7; no clear D gene. V was clipped by 0 bases and J by 4 bases, with 13 bases between them. The CDR3 runs 14 residues. Germline V lookup: CDR1 GTSNPN, CDR2 SVGIG (reference sequence).

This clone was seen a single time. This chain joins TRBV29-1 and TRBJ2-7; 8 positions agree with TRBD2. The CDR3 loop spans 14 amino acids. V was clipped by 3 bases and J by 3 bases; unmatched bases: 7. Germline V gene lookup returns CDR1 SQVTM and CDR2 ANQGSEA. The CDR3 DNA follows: TGCAGCGTTGAGGCGGGAGGTGGGGGCTACGAGCAGTACTTC. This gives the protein CSVEAGGGGYEQYF.

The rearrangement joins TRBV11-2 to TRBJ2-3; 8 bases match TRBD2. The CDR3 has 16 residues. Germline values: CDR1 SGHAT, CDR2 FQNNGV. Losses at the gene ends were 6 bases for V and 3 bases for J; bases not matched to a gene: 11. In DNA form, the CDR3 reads TGTGCCAGCAGATTAAAGACAGGCGGGAGGACAGATACGCAGTATTTT. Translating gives CASRLKTGGRTDTQYF.

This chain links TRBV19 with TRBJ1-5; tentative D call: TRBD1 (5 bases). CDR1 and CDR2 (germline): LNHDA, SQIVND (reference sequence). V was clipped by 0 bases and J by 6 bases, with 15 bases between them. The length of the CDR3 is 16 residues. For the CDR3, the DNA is TGTGCCAGTAGTATAGATGGGGCCAGGGCAAGTCAGCCCCAGCATTTT. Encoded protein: CASSIDGARASQPQHF. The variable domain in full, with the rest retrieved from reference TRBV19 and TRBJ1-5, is DGGITQSPKYLFRKEGQNVTLSCEQNLNHDAMYWYRQDPGQGLRLIYYSQIVNDFQKGDIAEGYSVSREKKESFPLTVTSAQKNPTAFYLCASSIDGARASQPQHFGDGTRLSIL.

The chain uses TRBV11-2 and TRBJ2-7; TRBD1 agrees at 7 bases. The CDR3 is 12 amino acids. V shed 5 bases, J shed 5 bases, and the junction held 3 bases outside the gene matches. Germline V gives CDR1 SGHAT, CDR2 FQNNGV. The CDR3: CASSLDRDEQYF. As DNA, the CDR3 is TGTGCCAGCAGCCTCGACAGGGACGAGCAGTACTTC.

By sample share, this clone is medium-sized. The CDR3 loop reads CASSHLVGSGNTGELFF. CDR3 bases: TGTGCCAGCAGTCACCTGGTGGGTAGCGGGAACACCGGGGAGCTGTTTTTT. The rearrangement links TRBV9 to TRBJ2-2; maybe TRBD2 (6 bases). The CDR3 is 17 residues long. Looked up from germline, CDR1 is SGDLS and CDR2 is YYNGEE. Trimming removed 5 bases from V and 1 base from J, with 18 bases in between.

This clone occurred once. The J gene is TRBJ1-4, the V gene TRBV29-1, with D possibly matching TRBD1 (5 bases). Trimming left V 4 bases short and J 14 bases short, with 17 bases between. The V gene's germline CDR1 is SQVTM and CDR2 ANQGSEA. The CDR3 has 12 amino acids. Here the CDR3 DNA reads TGCAGCGTTGCGGGGACCATGGGATGGCTGTTTTTT. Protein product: CSVAGTMGWLFF.

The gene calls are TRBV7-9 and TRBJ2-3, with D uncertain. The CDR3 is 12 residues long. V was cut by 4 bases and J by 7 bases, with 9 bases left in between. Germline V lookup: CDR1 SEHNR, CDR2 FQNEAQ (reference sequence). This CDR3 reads CASSSVGNTQYF. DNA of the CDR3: TGTGCCAGCAGCTCCGTAGGAAATACGCAGTATTTT.

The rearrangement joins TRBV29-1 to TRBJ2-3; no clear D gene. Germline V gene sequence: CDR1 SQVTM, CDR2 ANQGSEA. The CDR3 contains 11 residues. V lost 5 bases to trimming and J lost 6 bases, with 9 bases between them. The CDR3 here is CSVQLRDTQYF. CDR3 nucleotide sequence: TGCAGCGTTCAGCTCAGGGATACGCAGTATTTT.

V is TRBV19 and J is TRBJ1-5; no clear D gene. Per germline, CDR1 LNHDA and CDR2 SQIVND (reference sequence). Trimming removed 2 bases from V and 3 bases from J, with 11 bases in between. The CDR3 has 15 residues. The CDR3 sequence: CASSILHGSNQPQHF. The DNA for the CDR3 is TGTGCCAGTAGTATATTGCACGGGTCCAATCAGCCCCAGCATTTT.

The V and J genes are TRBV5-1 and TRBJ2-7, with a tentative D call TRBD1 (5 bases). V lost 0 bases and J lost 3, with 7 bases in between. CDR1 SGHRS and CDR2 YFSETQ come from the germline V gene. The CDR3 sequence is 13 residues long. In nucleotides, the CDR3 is TGCGCCAGCAGCTTGGGACAGTTCTACGAGCAGTACTTC. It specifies CASSLGQFYEQYF. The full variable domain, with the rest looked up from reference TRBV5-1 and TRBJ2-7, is KAGVTQTPRYLIKTRGQQVTLSCSPISGHRSVSWYQQTPGQGLQFLFEYFSETQRNKGNFPGRFSGRQFSNSRSEMNVSTLELGDSALYLCASSLGQFYEQYFGPGTRLTVT.

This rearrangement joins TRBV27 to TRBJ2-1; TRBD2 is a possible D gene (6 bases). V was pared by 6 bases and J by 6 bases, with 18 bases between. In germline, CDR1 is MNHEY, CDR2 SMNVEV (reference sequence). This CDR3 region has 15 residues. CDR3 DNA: TGTGCCAGCAGCTCCAGGGACTCTCCTCTCAATGAGCAGTTCTTC. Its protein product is CASSSRDSPLNEQFF.

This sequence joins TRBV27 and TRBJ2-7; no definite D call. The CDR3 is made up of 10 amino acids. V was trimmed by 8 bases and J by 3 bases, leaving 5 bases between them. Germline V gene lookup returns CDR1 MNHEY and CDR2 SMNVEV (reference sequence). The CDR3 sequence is CASGLYEQYF. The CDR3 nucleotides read TGTGCCAGCGGCCTCTACGAGCAGTACTTC.

CDR3 in amino acids: CASSRRGADTQYF. In DNA form, the CDR3 reads TGCGCCAGCAGTCGTCGGGGGGCAGATACGCAGTATTTT. The V gene is TRBV10-1, the J gene TRBJ2-3; 7 positions agree with TRBD2. This CDR3 has 13 residues. From germline, CDR1 is WNHNN and CDR2 SYGVQD (reference sequence). With V trimmed by 5 bases and J by 4 bases, 3 bases remained unmatched.

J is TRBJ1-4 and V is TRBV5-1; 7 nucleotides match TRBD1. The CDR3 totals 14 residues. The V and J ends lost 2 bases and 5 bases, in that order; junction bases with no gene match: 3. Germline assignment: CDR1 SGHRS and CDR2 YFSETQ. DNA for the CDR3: TGCGCCAGCAGCTTTAGACAGGGCAATGAAAAACTGTTTTTT. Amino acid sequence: CASSFRQGNEKLFF.

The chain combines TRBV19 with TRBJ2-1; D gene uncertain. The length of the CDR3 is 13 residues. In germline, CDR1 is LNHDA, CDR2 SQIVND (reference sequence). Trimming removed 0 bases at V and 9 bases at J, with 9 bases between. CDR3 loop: CASSIDGAAEQFF. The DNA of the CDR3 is TGTGCCAGTAGTATAGATGGAGCAGCTGAGCAGTTCTTC.

The CDR3 loop reads CASSLGTGPSYEQYF. CDR3 sequence (DNA): TGTGCCAGCAGCTTAGGCACAGGGCCATCCTACGAGCAGTACTTC. The chain links TRBV5-6 to TRBJ2-7; TRBD1 might be the D (6 bases). Germline CDR1 SGHDT, CDR2 YYEEEE. V shed 2 bases and J shed 1 base, with 13 bases lying between them. CDR3 length equals 15 residues.

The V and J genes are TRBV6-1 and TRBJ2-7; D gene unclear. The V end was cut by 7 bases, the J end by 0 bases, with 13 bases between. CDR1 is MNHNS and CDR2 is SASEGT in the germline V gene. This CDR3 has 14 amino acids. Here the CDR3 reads CASKDETLSYEQYF. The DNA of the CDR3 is TGTGCCAGCAAGGACGAGACACTCTCCTACGAGCAGTACTTC.

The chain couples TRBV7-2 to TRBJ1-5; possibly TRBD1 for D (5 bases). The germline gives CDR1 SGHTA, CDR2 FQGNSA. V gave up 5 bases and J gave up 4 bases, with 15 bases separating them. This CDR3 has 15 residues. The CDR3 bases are TGTGCCAGCAGCGTCTGGGGGGGTCTAAATCAGCCCCAGCATTTT. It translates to CASSVWGGLNQPQHF.

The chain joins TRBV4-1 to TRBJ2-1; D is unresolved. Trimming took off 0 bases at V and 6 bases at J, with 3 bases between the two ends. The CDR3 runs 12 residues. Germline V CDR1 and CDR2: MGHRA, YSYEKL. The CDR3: CASSQEGNEQFF. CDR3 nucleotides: TGCGCCAGCAGCCAAGAGGGCAATGAGCAGTTCTTC.

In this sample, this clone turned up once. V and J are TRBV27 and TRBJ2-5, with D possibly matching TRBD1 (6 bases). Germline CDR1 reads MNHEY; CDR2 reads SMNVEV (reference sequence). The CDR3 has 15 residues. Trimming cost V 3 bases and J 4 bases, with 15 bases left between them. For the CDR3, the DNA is TGTGCCAGCAGTTTCTCGGTATCGACAGGAGAGACCCAGTACTTC. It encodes CASSFSVSTGETQYF.

CDR3 protein: CASSRKPGQGAGANVLTF. The CDR3 region has the DNA TGTGCCAGCAGCCGGAAACCGGGACAGGGGGCTGGGGCCAACGTCCTGACTTTC. The chain links TRBV9 to TRBJ2-6; 11 bases align to TRBD1. V lost 4 bases and J lost 2; bases outside the gene matches: 8. In germline, CDR1 is SGDLS, CDR2 YYNGEE. The CDR3 is 18 amino acids.

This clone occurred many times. In DNA, the CDR3 is TGTGCCAGCAGCTTTAGTACTCCCTATGGCTACACCTTC. This gives the protein CASSFSTPYGYTF. The chain has TRBV7-9 and TRBJ1-2, with unresolved D. Germline CDR1 is SEHNR and CDR2 is FQNEAQ (reference sequence). V was shortened by 3 bases and J by 4 bases, with 9 bases between the two germline ends. This CDR3 has 13 amino acids.

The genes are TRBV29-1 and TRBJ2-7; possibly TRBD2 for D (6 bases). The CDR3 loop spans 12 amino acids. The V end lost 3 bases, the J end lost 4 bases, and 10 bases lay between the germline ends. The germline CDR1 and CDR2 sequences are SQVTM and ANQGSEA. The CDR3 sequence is CSVEVREYEQYF. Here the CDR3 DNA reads TGCAGCGTTGAGGTGCGGGAATACGAGCAGTACTTC.

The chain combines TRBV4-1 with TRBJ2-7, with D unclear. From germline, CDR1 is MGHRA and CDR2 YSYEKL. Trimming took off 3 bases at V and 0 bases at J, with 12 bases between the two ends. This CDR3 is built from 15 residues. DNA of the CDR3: TGCGCCAGCAGCCACGCCCCAGACCCCTCCTACGAGCAGTACTTC. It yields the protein CASSHAPDPSYEQYF.

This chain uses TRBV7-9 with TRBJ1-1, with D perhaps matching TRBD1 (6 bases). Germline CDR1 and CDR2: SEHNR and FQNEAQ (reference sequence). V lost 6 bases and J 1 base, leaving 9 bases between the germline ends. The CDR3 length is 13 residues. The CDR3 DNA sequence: TGTGCCAGCAGTCACAGGGAGAACACTGAAGCTTTCTTT. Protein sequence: CASSHRENTEAFF. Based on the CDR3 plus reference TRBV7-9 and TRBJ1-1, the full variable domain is DTGVSQNPRHKITKRGQNVTFRCDPISEHNRLYWYRQTLGQGPEFLTYFQNEAQLEKSRLLSDRFSAERPKGSFSTLEIQRTEQGDSAMYLCASSHRENTEAFFGQGTRLTVV.

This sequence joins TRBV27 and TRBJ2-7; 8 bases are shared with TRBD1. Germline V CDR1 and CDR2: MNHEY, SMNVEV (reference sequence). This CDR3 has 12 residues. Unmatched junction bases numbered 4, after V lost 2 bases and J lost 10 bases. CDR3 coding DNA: TGTGCCAGCAGTTTACCGGGACAGGACCAGTACTTC. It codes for CASSLPGQDQYF.

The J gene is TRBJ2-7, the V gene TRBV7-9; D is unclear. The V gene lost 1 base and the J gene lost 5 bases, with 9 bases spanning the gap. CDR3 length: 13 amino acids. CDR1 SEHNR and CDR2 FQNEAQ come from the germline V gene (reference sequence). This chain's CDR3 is CASSLVPGHEQYF. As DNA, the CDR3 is TGTGCCAGCAGCTTAGTTCCGGGCCACGAGCAGTACTTC.

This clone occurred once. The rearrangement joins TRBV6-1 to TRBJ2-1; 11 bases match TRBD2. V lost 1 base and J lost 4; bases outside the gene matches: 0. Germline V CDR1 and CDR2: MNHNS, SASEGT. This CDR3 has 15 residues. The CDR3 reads CASSEGTSGYNEQFF. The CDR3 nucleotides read TGTGCCAGCAGTGAAGGGACTAGCGGGTACAATGAGCAGTTCTTC.

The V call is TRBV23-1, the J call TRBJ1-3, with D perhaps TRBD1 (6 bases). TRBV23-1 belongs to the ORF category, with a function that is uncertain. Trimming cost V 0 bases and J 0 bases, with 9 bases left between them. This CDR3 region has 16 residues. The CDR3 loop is CASSQSAGASGNTIYF. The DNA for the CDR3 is TGCGCCAGCAGTCAATCCGCAGGGGCCTCTGGAAACACCATATATTTT.